This T cell receptor (beta chain) was sequenced in a study of blood T cells in healthy people across ages. Study-wide results and caveats: Per million T cells, TCR beta diversity dropped roughly linearly as age increased.

V lost 3 bases, J lost 5 bases, and 14 bases lay in between. The CDR3 loop spans 14 amino acids. From germline, CDR1 is MGHRA and CDR2 YSYEKL. This clonotype has only a few counts. The antigen remains undetermined. Sample-barcoded 5' priming and a J-beta primer mix drove a second PCR of roughly 7 to 11 cycles. TCRdb re-derived calls from the 5' RACE reads in MiXCR, one entry per CDR3 protein. The sample has nearly 1 million distinct CDR3 sequences; roughly 51% are singletons. This receptor was obtained from a woman aged 55-69 years in good health. The sample taken for sequencing was blood. The chain recombines TRBV4-1 with TRBJ2-7; D is possibly TRBD1 (6 bases). The CDR3 region is CASSHTGFWDEQYF. In DNA form, the CDR3 reads TGCGCCAGCAGCCACACAGGGTTCTGGGACGAGCAGTACTTC.